What follows are 17 T cell receptor beta chains derived from one specimen sequenced in a study of cytomegalovirus exposure and HLA in healthy donors. Produced via immunoSEQ multiplex PCR; TCRdb's table is partial and in-frame only. The table records 110,000 or so clones, roughly 83% of them present only once. Sequencing was done on a sample of PBMCs. These receptors all come from a young man in good health and CMV-seronegative.

This chain connects TRBV29-1 to TRBJ2-7; 8 bases line up with TRBD1. J gave up 3 bases and V 6 bases, and 19 bases lay outside the gene matches. The V gene's germline CDR1 is SQVTM and CDR2 ANQGSEA. The CDR3 contains 17 residues. CDR3 DNA: TGCAGCGTAGCACGGACAGGGATATCCAGAAGAATCTACGAGCAGTACTTC. Amino acid sequence: CSVARTGISRRIYEQYF.

The genes are TRBV7-2 and TRBJ2-3; 10 bases agree with TRBD2. V lost 5 bases, J lost 6 bases, and 8 bases stayed unmatched. The V gene's germline CDR1 is SGHTA and CDR2 FQGNSA. CDR3 size: 15 residues. The chain's CDR3 is CASSPLAGGLDTQYF. The CDR3 DNA sequence: TGTGCCAGCAGCCCGTTAGCGGGGGGTTTGGATACGCAGTATTTT.

The V and J genes are TRBV5-6 and TRBJ2-1; no clear D gene. Germline lookup yields CDR1 SGHDT and CDR2 YYEEEE. The ends were cut back, 0 bases at V and 4 bases at J, with 11 bases in the middle. This CDR3 spans 15 amino acids. Written as DNA, the CDR3 is TGTGCCAGCAGCTTGGGGATGACAAGATACAATGAGCAGTTCTTC. Its translation is CASSLGMTRYNEQFF.

The chain links TRBV10-3 to TRBJ2-6; 15 bases are a match to TRBD2. The CDR3 runs to 22 residues. The V gene's germline CDR1 is ENHRY and CDR2 SYGVKD. V lost 0 bases to trimming and J lost 4 bases; unmatched junction nucleotides: 13. CDR3: CAISESPGRGLAGGSGANVLTF. The CDR3 nucleotides are TGTGCCATCAGTGAGTCTCCCGGCCGGGGACTAGCGGGGGGTTCAGGGGCCAACGTCCTGACTTTC.

This clone showed up just once. V is TRBV2 and J is TRBJ2-2; 7 nucleotides align to TRBD1. The trim removed 8 bases at V and 6 bases at J, leaving 6 bases unmatched. CDR1 is SNHLY, CDR2 FYNNEI, per germline. The CDR3 contains 13 residues. The chain's CDR3 is CASGNRGAGELFF. The CDR3, as DNA: TGTGCCAGCGGGAACAGGGGCGCCGGGGAGCTGTTTTTT.

The J gene is TRBJ1-1, the V gene TRBV6-5; D perhaps matches TRBD1 (5 bases). The CDR3 spans 14 residues. In germline, CDR1 is MNHEY, CDR2 SVGAGI. V shed 0 bases and J shed 7 bases, with 12 bases lying between them. Here the CDR3 reads CASSYSRRGDEAFF. CDR3 DNA sequence: TGTGCCAGCAGTTACTCGCGGAGGGGTGATGAAGCTTTCTTT.

V gene TRBV27 combines with J gene TRBJ2-1; D perhaps matches TRBD2 (6 bases). This CDR3 is 13 amino acids long. From germline, CDR1 is MNHEY and CDR2 SMNVEV (reference sequence). Deletions cut 6 bases from V and 1 base from J, with 7 bases between. The CDR3: CASSRGSYNEQFF. The CDR3, as DNA: TGTGCCAGCAGCCGGGGGTCCTACAATGAGCAGTTCTTC.

This rearrangement joins TRBV6-1 to TRBJ1-1; D is uncertain. Trimming left V 8 bases short and J 0 bases short, with 10 bases between. Germline V gives CDR1 MNHNS, CDR2 SASEGT. The CDR3 is made up of 13 amino acids. CDR3 DNA sequence: TGTGCCAGCCTGATGGGCTTGAACACTGAAGCTTTCTTT. Translation gives CASLMGLNTEAFF.

This clone was observed once. J is TRBJ1-1 and V is TRBV4-1; D not certain. V was pared by 1 base and J by 4 bases, with 7 bases between. This CDR3 has 13 amino acids. From germline, CDR1 is MGHRA and CDR2 YSYEKL. The CDR3 region has the DNA TGCGCCAGCAGCCAAGTACAGCTCACTGAAGCTTTCTTT. Encoded protein: CASSQVQLTEAFF.

The gene calls are TRBV9 and TRBJ2-1, with TRBD2 identical over 9 bases. CDR1 and CDR2 from the germline V gene are SGDLS and YYNGEE. The V and J ends lost 3 bases and 5 bases, in that order; junction bases with no gene match: 15. This CDR3 has 18 amino acids. This CDR3 is CASSAGSSGTSGDNEQFF. The CDR3 DNA sequence: TGTGCCAGCAGCGCCGGATCTAGCGGGACCTCGGGCGACAATGAGCAGTTCTTC. Using reference TRBV9 and TRBJ2-1 for the parts outside the CDR3, the full variable domain is DSGVTQTPKHLITATGQRVTLRCSPRSGDLSVYWYQQSLDQGLQFLIQYYNGEERAKGNILERFSAQQFPDLHSELNLSSLELGDSALYFCASSAGSSGTSGDNEQFFGPGTRLTVL.

The V call is TRBV9, the J call TRBJ2-1, with TRBD2 as a possible D gene (7 bases). Trimming left V 4 bases short and J 7 bases short, with 21 bases between. The CDR3 extends over 16 amino acids. Germline loops: CDR1 SGDLS, CDR2 YYNGEE. This CDR3 is CASSPGGGIEGNEQFF. CDR3 sequence (DNA): TGTGCCAGCAGCCCGGGGGGCGGGATAGAAGGAAATGAGCAGTTCTTC.

The chain couples TRBV7-6 to TRBJ1-1, with D tentatively TRBD1 (6 bases). The germline CDR1 and CDR2 sequences are SGHVS and FNYEAQ. There are 13 residues in the CDR3. The V end lost 3 bases, the J end lost 1 base, and 6 bases lay between the germline ends. CDR3 protein: CASSLGQNTEAFF. CDR3 coding DNA: TGTGCCAGCAGCTTGGGACAGAACACTGAAGCTTTCTTT.

The chain employs TRBV11-2 and TRBJ2-1, with D perhaps matching TRBD1 (6 bases). CDR3 length equals 14 residues. Germline V gene data show CDR1 as SGHAT and CDR2 as FQNNGV. Trimming removed 1 base at V and 2 bases at J, with 6 bases between. The CDR3 sequence is CASSLAGAYNEQFF. CDR3 coding DNA: TGTGCCAGCAGCTTAGCAGGGGCCTACAATGAGCAGTTCTTC.

CDR3 sequence: CASSLQGPNQPQHF. CDR3 in DNA: TGCGCCAGCAGCTTACAGGGACCCAATCAGCCCCAGCATTTT. This chain links TRBV5-1 with TRBJ1-5; maybe TRBD1 (6 bases). The CDR3 contains 14 residues. The ends were cut back, 2 bases at V and 3 bases at J, with 9 bases in the middle. CDR1 and CDR2 from the germline V gene are SGHRS and YFSETQ.

A note on this clone: Other DNA sequences from this sample encode an identical CDR3 as well. This chain uses TRBV7-6 with TRBJ2-5, with 7 positions matching TRBD2. The CDR3 spans 14 residues. V dropped 1 base and J dropped 5; count of bases not matched to a gene: 4. Germline V gives CDR1 SGHVS, CDR2 FNYEAQ. CDR3 DNA: TGTGCCAGCAGCTTAGGCGGGGGTAGGGAGACCCAGTACTTC. Its translation: CASSLGGGRETQYF. The entire variable domain, with the rest obtained from reference TRBV7-6 and TRBJ2-5, is as follows: GAGVSQSPRYKVTKRGQDVALRCDPISGHVSLYWYRQALGQGPEFLTYFNYEAQQDKSGLPNDRFSAERPEGSISTLTIQRTEQRDSAMYRCASSLGGGRETQYFGPGTRLLVL.

The genes are TRBV30 and TRBJ2-7; TRBD1 is a possible D gene (5 bases). This CDR3 has 12 residues. The germline V gene has CDR1 GTSNPN and CDR2 SVGIG (reference sequence). Trimming shortened V by 0 bases and J by 3 bases, and 6 bases separated the two germline ends. The CDR3, as DNA: TGTGCCTGGAGTGTACAGGACTACGAGCAGTACTTC. Translated, it gives CAWSVQDYEQYF. Full variable domain (missing parts from reference TRBV30 and TRBJ2-7): SQTIHQWPATLVQPVGSPLSLECTVEGTSNPNLYWYRQAAGRGLQLLFYSVGIGQISSEVPQNLSASRPQDRQFILSSKKLLLSDSGFYLCAWSVQDYEQYFGPGTRLTVT.

V is TRBV7-8 and J is TRBJ2-2; 10 bases match TRBD1. CDR3 length: 16 amino acids. Germline values: CDR1 SGHVS, CDR2 FQNEAQ. J gave up 8 bases and V 5 bases, and 11 bases lay outside the gene matches. The CDR3 bases are TGTGCCAGCAGCAAGACCGGGACAGGGGCAGTGGGGGAGCTGTTTTTT. It codes for CASSKTGTGAVGELFF.